This is a list of T cell receptor beta chains from one sample in a study of T cells in tuberculosis. Libraries were prepared by immunoSEQ multiplex PCR; TCRdb keeps only in-frame clonotypes and omits some of them. The sample lists 30,000 to 35,000 clones, approximately 94% seen once, with approximately 10% in the top ten. Specimen: PBMCs, collected at tuberculosis diagnosis. Receptor source: an adult with tuberculosis. Each CDR3 is given with its conserved first and last residue. A D gene is named only where the DNA matches it firmly.

>.|TRBV9|TRBJ1-1
CASSAVNTEAFF
TGTGCCAGCAGCGCGGTGAACACTGAAGCTTTCTTT
>.|TRBV11-1|TRBJ2-1
CASSLVRNEQFF
TGTGCCAGCAGCTTAGTGCGTAATGAGCAGTTCTTC
>.|TRBV4-1|TRBJ2-5
CASSLVRGETQYF
TGCGCCAGCAGCCTTGTAAGAGGAGAGACCCAGTACTTC
>TRBD1|TRBV5-4|TRBJ1-1
CASSPGTANTEAFF
TGTGCCAGCAGCCCCGGGACAGCGAACACTGAAGCTTTCTTT
>TRBD2|TRBV27|TRBJ2-7
CASSPPPFSGAFYEQYF
TGTGCCAGCAGTCCACCTCCGTTCAGCGGGGCCTTCTACGAGCAGTACTTC
>TRBD1|TRBV28|TRBJ2-7
CASSPGQGARGSYEQYF
TGTGCCAGCTCCCCGGGGCAGGGGGCGCGGGGTTCCTACGAGCAGTACTTC
>TRBD2|TRBV7-3|TRBJ2-1
CASSLVGAGGDNEQFF
TGTGCCAGCAGCTTGGTCGGGGCGGGAGGCGACAATGAGCAGTTCTTC
>.|TRBV7-3|TRBJ2-2
CASSLPVGADTGELFF
TGTGCCAGCAGCTTGCCGGTGGGGGCGGACACCGGGGAGCTGTTTTTT
>TRBD1|TRBV29-1|TRBJ1-2
CSVESPTGGDYGYTF
TGCAGCGTTGAATCCCCGACAGGGGGGGACTATGGCTACACCTTC
>.|TRBV27|TRBJ1-2
CASSLTGSRRGYTF
TGTGCCAGCAGTTTAACGGGGAGCCGGCGAGGCTACACCTTC
>.|TRBV28|TRBJ2-7
CASSPGGDRAYEQYF
TGTGCCAGCAGCCCGGGGGGGGACAGGGCCTACGAGCAGTACTTC
>TRBD1|TRBV5-1|TRBJ1-1
CASSLVAGGQTTEAFF
TGCGCCAGCAGTCTAGTGGCAGGGGGCCAGACAACTGAAGCTTTCTTT
>.|TRBV6-5|TRBJ1-2
CASSYSMGGSGYTF
TGTGCCAGCAGTTACTCGATGGGGGGGAGCGGCTACACCTTC
>TRBD1|TRBV5-1|TRBJ2-7
CASSLAPGQGSYEQYF
TGCGCCAGCAGCTTGGCTCCGGGACAGGGCTCCTACGAGCAGTACTTC
>TRBD2|TRBV30|TRBJ2-3
CARAGARSDTQYF
TGTGCCCGAGCGGGGGCACGATCAGATACGCAGTATTTT
>.|TRBV27|TRBJ1-3
CASSEGFPGLGNTIYF
TGTGCCAGCAGTGAGGGTTTTCCAGGCCTCGGAAACACCATATATTTT